Listed below are T cell receptor beta chains from one sample, sequenced in a study of blood T cell repertoires in COVID-19. Some clones are missing from TCRdb's copy, which holds only in-frame ones; the method was immunoSEQ multiplex PCR. Seen here are a few hundred thousand clones, 75% to 90% observed once, and the top ten hold roughly 1%. The material sequenced was PBMCs or T cells enriched from blood (not recorded which). These receptors all come from a man younger than 35 who had recovered from COVID-19. The CDR3 runs from the conserved cysteine through the conserved F or W. The D gene is left open where the match is weak. Expanded clones are given a class, and other clones once, few, many or no size at all.

v_call	d_call	clone_size	j_call	cdr3_aa	cdr3_nt
TRBV6-5	-	-	TRBJ1-5	CASSSDSSGGNQPQHF	TGTGCCAGCAGTTCTGACAGTTCGGGGGGCAATCAGCCCCAGCATTTT
TRBV19	TRBD1	-	TRBJ2-7	CASSMRQGSPQYF	TGTGCCAGTAGTATGCGACAGGGCAGTCCACAGTACTTC
TRBV6-5	-	-	TRBJ1-2	CASSNRDYGYTF	TGTGCCAGCAGTAATCGGGACTATGGCTACACCTTC
TRBV2	-	-	TRBJ2-6	CASSRSGANVLTF	TGTGCCAGCAGCAGATCTGGGGCCAACGTCCTGACTTTC
TRBV4-1	-	-	TRBJ2-7	CASSQDHLRLQRSRIHF	TGCGCCAGCAGCCAAGATCATTTGCGACTCCAAAGGAGCCGTATCCACTTC
TRBV6-5	TRBD1	once	TRBJ2-2	CASSSRQGWGGELFF	TGTGCCAGCAGTTCCCGACAGGGGTGGGGCGGGGAGCTGTTTTTT
TRBV7-2	TRBD1	-	TRBJ2-7	CASSLAGTGDTYEQYF	TGTGCCAGCAGCTTAGCAGGGACAGGGGATACCTACGAGCAGTACTTC
TRBV2	-	-	TRBJ2-1	CASSEYRTRSYNEQFF	TGTGCCAGCAGTGAATATAGGACACGCTCCTACAATGAGCAGTTCTTC
TRBV19	-	-	TRBJ1-3	CASTAGFNAGNTIYF	TGTGCCAGTACCGCAGGGTTTAATGCTGGAAACACCATATATTTT
TRBV6-5	TRBD1	few	TRBJ1-5	CASRRDSYSNQPQHF	TGTGCCAGCAGGAGGGACAGTTATAGCAATCAGCCCCAGCATTTT
TRBV7-8	TRBD2	-	TRBJ2-3	CASSLIRLAETSTDTQYF	TGTGCCAGCAGCTTAATCCGCCTAGCGGAGACTAGCACAGATACGCAGTATTTT
TRBV5-1	-	-	TRBJ2-2	CASSWDISTGELFF	TGCGCCAGCAGCTGGGACATTTCTACCGGGGAGCTGTTTTTT
TRBV4-1	-	-	TRBJ2-3	CASSPIGTTVTDTQYF	TGCGCCAGCAGCCCGATCGGCACTACCGTCACAGATACGCAGTATTTT
TRBV4-1	-	-	TRBJ1-2	CASSQVLLSGYGYTF	TGCGCCAGCAGCCAAGTTCTACTGTCAGGCTATGGCTACACCTTC